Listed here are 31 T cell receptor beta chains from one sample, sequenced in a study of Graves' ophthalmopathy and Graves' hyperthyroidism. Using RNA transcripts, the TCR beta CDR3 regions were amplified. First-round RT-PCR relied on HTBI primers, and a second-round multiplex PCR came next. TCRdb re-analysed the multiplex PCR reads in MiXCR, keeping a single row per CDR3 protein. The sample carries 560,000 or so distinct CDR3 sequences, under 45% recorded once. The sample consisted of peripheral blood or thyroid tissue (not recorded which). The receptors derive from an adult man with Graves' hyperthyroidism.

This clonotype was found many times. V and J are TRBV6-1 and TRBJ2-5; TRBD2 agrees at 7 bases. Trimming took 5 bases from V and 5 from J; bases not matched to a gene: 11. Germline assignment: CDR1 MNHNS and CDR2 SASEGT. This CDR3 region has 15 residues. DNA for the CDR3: TGTGCCAGCAGTTACCCCAGAGCGGGGAGGGAGACCCAGTACTTC. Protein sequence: CASSYPRAGRETQYF.

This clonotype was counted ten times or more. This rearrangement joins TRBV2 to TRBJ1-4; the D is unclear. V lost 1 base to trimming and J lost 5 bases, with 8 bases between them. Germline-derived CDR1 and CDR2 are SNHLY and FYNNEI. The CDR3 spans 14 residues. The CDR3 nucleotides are TGTGCCAGCAGTGAAGGGCAGAACAATGAAAAACTGTTTTTT. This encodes CASSEGQNNEKLFF.

The CDR3 loop reads CASSPEGAGRLGNVLTF. CDR3 DNA sequence: TGTGCCAGCAGCCCCGAGGGGGCAGGGCGCTTGGGCAACGTCCTGACTTTC. The chain couples TRBV7-9 to TRBJ2-6; 7 positions match TRBD1. This CDR3 is 17 amino acids long. Looked up from germline, CDR1 is SEHNR and CDR2 is FQNEAQ (reference sequence). Trimming took 5 bases from V and 9 from J; bases not matched to a gene: 16.

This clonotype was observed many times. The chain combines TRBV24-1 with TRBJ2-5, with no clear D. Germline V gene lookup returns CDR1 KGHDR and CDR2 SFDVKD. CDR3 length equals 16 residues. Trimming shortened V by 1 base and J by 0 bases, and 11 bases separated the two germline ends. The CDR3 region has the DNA TGTGCCACCAGTGATTTACACCGCGGCGACCAAGAGACCCAGTACTTC. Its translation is CATSDLHRGDQETQYF.

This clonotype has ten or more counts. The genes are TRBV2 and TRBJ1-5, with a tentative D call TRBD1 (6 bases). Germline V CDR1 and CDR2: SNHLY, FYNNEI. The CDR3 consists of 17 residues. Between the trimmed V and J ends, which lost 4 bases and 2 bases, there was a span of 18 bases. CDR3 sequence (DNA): TGTGCCAGCAGTGGGGGGCCCGGGGGCCGAGGCAATCAGCCCCAGCATTTT. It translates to CASSGGPGGRGNQPQHF.

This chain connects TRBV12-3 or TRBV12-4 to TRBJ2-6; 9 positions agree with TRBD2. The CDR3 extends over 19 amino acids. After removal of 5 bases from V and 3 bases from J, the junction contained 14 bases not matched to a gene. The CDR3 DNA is TGTGCCAGCAGTCTGCGTCAGGGCGGGGGGGCGAGTGGGGCCAACGTCCTGACTTTC. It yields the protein CASSLRQGGGASGANVLTF.

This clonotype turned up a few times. Here the CDR3 DNA reads TGTGCCAGCAGCCAAGATGGTCCCTACACAGATACGCAGTATTTT. Its protein is CASSQDGPYTDTQYF. The gene calls are TRBV7-3 and TRBJ2-3; no clear D gene. The CDR3 totals 15 residues. The germline V and J ends were trimmed by 5 bases and 2 bases, with 14 bases remaining between them. Germline values: CDR1 SGHTA, CDR2 FQGTGA.

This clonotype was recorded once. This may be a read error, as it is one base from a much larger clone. CDR3 coding DNA: TGTGCCAGTAGCACTAGCGAGGGCACCGGGGAGCTGTTTTTT. Residues: CASSTSEGTGELFF. The V and J genes are TRBV19 and TRBJ2-2, with 7 bases that match TRBD2. With V trimmed by 6 bases and J by 4 bases, 5 bases remained unmatched. This CDR3 contains 14 residues. In germline, CDR1 is LNHDA, CDR2 SQIVND (reference sequence).

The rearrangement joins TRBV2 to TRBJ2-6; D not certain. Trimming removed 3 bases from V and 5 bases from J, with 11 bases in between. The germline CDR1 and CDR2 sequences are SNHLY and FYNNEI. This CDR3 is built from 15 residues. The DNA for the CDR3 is TGTGCCAGCAGTGATAAGCGCGACAGGGCCAACGTCCTGACTTTC. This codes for CASSDKRDRANVLTF. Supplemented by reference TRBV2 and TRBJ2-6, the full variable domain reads EPEVTQTPSHQVTQMGQEVILRCVPISNHLYFYWYRQILGQKVEFLVSFYNNEISEKSEIFDDQFSVERPDGSNFTLKIRSTKLEDSAMYFCASSDKRDRANVLTFGAGSRLTVL.

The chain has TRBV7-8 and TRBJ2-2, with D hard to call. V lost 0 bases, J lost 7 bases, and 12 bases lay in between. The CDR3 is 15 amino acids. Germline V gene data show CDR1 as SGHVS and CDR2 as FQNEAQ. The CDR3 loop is CASSLARFGIGELFF. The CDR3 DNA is TGTGCCAGCAGCTTAGCGCGTTTTGGGATCGGGGAGCTGTTTTTT.

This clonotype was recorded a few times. The CDR3 nucleotides are TGCGCCAGCAGGGGGCAGGGGCTATTGACAGATACGCAGTATTTT. This encodes CASRGQGLLTDTQYF. V gene TRBV10-2 combines with J gene TRBJ2-3; a possible D gene is TRBD1 (6 bases). V was shortened by 6 bases and J by 3 bases, with 16 bases between the two germline ends. The CDR3 loop spans 15 amino acids. Germline V gene sequence: CDR1 WSHSY, CDR2 SAAADI.

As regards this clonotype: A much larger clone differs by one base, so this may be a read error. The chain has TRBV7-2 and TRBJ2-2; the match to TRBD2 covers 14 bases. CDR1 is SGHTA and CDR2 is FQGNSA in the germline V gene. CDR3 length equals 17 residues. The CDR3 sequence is CATSRGLAGGNTGELFF. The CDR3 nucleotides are TGTGCCACCAGCCGCGGACTAGCGGGGGGAAACACCGGGGAGCTGTTTTTT.

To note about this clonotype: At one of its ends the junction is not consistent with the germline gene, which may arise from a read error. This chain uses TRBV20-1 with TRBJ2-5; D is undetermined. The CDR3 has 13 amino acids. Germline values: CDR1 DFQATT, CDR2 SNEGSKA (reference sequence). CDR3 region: CSARDLRGEAQYF. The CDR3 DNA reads TGCAGTGCTAGAGACCTTCGCGGAGAGGCCCAGTACTTC.

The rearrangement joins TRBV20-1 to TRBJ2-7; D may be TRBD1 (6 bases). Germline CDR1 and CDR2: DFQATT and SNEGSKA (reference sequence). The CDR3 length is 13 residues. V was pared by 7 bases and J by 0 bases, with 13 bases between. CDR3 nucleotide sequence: TGCAGTGTGTCCGGGACAATCTCCTACGAGCAGTACTTC. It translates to CSVSGTISYEQYF.

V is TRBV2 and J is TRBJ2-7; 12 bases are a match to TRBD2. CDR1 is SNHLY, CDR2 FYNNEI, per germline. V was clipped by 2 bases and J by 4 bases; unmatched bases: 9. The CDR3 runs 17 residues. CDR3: CASSELAGGPIDYEQYF. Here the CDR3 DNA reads TGTGCCAGCAGTGAACTAGCGGGGGGGCCGATCGATTACGAGCAGTACTTC.

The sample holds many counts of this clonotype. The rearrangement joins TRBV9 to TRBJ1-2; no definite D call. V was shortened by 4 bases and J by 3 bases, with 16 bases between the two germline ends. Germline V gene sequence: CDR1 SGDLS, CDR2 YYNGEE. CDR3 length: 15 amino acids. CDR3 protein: CASSPLPGPDYGYTF. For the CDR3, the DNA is TGTGCCAGCAGCCCCCTCCCCGGACCGGACTATGGCTACACCTTC.

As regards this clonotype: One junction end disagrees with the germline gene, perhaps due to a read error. CDR3 sequence: CASSLFSGPGANVLTF. CDR3 bases: TGCGCCAGCAGCTTATTCTCTGGTCCCGGGGCCAACGTCCTGACTTTC. This chain uses TRBV9 with TRBJ2-6; no clear D gene. This CDR3 comprises 16 residues. Germline lookup yields CDR1 SGDLS and CDR2 YYNGEE.

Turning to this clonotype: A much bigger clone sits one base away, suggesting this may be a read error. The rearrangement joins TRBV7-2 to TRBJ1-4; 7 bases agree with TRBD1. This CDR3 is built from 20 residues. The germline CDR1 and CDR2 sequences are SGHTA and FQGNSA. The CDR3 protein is CSSSLVGWDRRNSTNEKLFF. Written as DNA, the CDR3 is TGTTCCAGCAGCTTAGTTGGTTGGGACAGACGAAACTCAACTAATGAAAAACTGTTTTTT.

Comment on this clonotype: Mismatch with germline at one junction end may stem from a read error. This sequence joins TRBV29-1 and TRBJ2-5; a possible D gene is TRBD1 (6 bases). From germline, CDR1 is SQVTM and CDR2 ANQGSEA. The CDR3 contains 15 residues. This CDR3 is CSVEGLTGFLETQYF. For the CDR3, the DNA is TGCAGCGTCGAAGGACTTACAGGGTTTTTAGAGACCCAGTACTTC. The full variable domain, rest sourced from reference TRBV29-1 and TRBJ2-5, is SAVISQKPSRDICQRGTSLTIQCQVDSQVTMMFWYRQQPGQSLTLIATANQGSEATYESGFVIDKFPISRPNLTFSTLTVSNMSPEDSSIYLCSVEGLTGFLETQYFGPGTRLLVL.

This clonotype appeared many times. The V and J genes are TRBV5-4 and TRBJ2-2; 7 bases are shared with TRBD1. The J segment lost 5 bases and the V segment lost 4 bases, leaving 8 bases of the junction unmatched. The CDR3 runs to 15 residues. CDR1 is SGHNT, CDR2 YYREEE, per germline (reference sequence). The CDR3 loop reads CASSLNRGWTGELFF. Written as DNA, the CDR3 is TGTGCCAGCAGCCTGAACAGGGGATGGACCGGGGAGCTGTTTTTT.

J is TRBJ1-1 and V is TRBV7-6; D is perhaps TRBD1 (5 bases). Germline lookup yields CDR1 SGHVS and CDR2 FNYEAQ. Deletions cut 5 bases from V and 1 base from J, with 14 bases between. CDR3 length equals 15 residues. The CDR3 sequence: CASSVWTNANTEAFF. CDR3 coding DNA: TGTGCCAGCAGCGTCTGGACAAACGCGAACACTGAAGCTTTCTTT.

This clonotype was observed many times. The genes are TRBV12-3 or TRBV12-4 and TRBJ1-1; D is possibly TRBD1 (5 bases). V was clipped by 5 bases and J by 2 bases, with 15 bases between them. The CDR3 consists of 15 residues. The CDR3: CASSPRRGSNTEAFF. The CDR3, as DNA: TGTGCCAGCAGTCCTCGGAGGGGCTCCAACACTGAAGCTTTCTTT.

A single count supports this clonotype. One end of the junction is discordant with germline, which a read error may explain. The CDR3 DNA follows: TGCAGTGCTAGAGATTGGGCATCGAACACCGGGGAGCTGTCTTGG. Translated: CSARDWASNTGELSW. V is TRBV20-1 and J is TRBJ2-2; D might be TRBD2 (5 bases). Germline V gives CDR1 DFQATT, CDR2 SNEGSKA (reference sequence). The CDR3 is made up of 15 amino acids.

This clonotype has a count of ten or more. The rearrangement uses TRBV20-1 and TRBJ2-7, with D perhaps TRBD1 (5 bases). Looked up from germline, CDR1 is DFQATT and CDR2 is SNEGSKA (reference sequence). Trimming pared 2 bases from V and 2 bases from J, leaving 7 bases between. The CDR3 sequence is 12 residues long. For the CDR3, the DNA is TGCAGTGCTAGACAGGGAACCTACGAGCAGTACTTC. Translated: CSARQGTYEQYF.

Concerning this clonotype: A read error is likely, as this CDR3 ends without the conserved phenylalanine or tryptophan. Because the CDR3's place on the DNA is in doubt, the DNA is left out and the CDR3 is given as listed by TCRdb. The CDR3 reads CATSRDIQ. V gene TRBV15 combines with J gene TRBJ1-4. The CDR3 extends over 8 residues, inclusive of both ends. Germline CDR1 reads LNHNV; CDR2 reads YYDKDF (reference sequence).

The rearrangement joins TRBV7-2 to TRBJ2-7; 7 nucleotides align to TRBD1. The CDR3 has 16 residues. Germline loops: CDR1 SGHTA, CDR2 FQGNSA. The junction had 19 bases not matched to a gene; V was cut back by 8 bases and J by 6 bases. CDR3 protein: CASSPSTGYESSEQYF. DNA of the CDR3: TGTGCCAGCTCACCCTCGACAGGGTATGAATCTAGCGAGCAGTACTTC.

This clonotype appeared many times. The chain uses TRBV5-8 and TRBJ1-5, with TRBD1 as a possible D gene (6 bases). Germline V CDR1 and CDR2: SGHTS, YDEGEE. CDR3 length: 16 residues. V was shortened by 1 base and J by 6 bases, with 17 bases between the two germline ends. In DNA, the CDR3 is TGTGCCAGCAGCTTGTTTGGGTCAGGGGTTGGTCAGCCCCAGCATTTT. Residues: CASSLFGSGVGQPQHF.

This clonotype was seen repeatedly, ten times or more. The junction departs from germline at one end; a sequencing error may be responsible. Here the CDR3 reads CASNLGLSGYTF. The DNA for the CDR3 is TGTGCCAGCAACTTAGGACTGTCTGGCTACACCTTC. The chain has TRBV7-9 and TRBJ1-2; D uncertain. The CDR3 runs to 12 residues. Germline loops: CDR1 SEHNR, CDR2 FQNEAQ (reference sequence).

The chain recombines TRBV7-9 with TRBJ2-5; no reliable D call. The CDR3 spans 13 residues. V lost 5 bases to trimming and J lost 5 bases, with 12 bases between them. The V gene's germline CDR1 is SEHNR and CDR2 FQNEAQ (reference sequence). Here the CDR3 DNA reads TGTGCCAGCAGCGACGTAACCAGGGAGACCCAGTACTTC. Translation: CASSDVTRETQYF.

CDR3 nucleotides: TGTGCCAGCAGCCAGAACAGGGTGTGGTACAATGAGCAGTTCTTC. This sequence encodes CASSQNRVWYNEQFF. This chain connects TRBV7-2 to TRBJ2-7; D is perhaps TRBD1 (6 bases). With the DNA end fitting TRBJ2-1 better, the J assignment may be wrong. CDR1 and CDR2 (germline): SGHTA, FQGNSA. The CDR3 loop spans 15 amino acids.

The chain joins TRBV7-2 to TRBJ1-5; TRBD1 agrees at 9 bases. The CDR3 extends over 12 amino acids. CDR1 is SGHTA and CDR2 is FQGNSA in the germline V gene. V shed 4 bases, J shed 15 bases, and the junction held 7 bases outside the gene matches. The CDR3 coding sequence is TGTGCCAGCAGCTCGACAGGGGGGGCCCTGCATTTT. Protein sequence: CASSSTGGALHF.